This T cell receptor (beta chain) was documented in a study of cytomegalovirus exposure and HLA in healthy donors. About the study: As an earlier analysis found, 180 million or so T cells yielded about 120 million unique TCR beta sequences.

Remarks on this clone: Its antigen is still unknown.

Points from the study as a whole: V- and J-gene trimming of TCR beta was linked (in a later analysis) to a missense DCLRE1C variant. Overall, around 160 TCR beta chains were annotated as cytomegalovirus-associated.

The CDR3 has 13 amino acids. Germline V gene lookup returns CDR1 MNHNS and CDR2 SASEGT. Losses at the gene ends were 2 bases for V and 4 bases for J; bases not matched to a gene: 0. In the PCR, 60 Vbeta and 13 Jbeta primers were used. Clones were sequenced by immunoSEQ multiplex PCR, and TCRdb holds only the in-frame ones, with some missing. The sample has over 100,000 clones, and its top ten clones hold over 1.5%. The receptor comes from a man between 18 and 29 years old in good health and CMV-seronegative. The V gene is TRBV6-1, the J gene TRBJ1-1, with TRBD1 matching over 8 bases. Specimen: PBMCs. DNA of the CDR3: TGTGCCAGCAGTGAACAGGGGGCCACTGAAGCTTTCTTT. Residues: CASSEQGATEAFF.